This is a list of T cell receptor beta chains from one sample in a study of response to subunit inactivated influenza vaccine. TCRdb reprocessed the RT-PCR reads via MiXCR and lists one record per CDR3 protein. The sample contains 650,000 or so distinct CDR3 sequences, roughly 15% of which appear only once. This specimen consisted of PBMCs from blood, obtained roughly 15 days before vaccination. Receptors originate from a man between 50 and 59 years old who received an inactivated influenza vaccine. Both conserved end residues are part of each CDR3. D genes are given only for firm matches. Not all rows give a size; the values are once, few, many and, for expanded clones, a class.

J: TRBJ2-5
V: TRBV20-1
D: TRBD1
size: few
length: 15
DNA: TGCAGTGCGCAAGGCCCGGGACAGGGTTTGGAGACCCAGTACTTC
CDR3: CSAQGPGQGLETQYF

J: TRBJ1-2
V: TRBV5-1
D: NA
size: few
length: 15
DNA: TGCGCCAGCAGCTTGAAACAGGGACGTCACTATGGCTACACCTTC
CDR3: CASSLKQGRHYGYTF

J: TRBJ2-7
V: TRBV28
D: NA
size: NA
length: 14
DNA: TGTGCCAGCAGTCTCGACGGATACTCCTACGAGCAGTACTTC
CDR3: CASSLDGYSYEQYF

J: TRBJ2-1
V: TRBV20-1
D: TRBD2
size: few
length: 14
DNA: TGCAGTGCCAAGCGGACTAGCGGCTACAATGAGCAGTTCTTC
CDR3: CSAKRTSGYNEQFF

J: TRBJ1-1
V: TRBV20-1
D: NA
size: many
length: 13
DNA: TGCAGTGCCCCCCACGGGAGAGCAAAAGAAGCTTTCTTT
CDR3: CSAPHGRAKEAFF

J: TRBJ2-3
V: TRBV28
D: TRBD2
size: NA
length: 17
DNA: TGTGCCAGCCCCAAGCCAGGGACTAGCGGATACACAGATACGCAGTATTTT
CDR3: CASPKPGTSGYTDTQYF

J: TRBJ1-5
V: TRBV27
D: NA
size: few
length: 13
DNA: TGTGCCAGCAGCGGACAAACCGGTCAGCCCCAGCATTTT
CDR3: CASSGQTGQPQHF

J: TRBJ2-5
V: TRBV7-9
D: TRBD2
size: NA
length: 16
DNA: TGTGCCAGCAGCTTAGAGTCTAGCGGGCACCAAGAGACCCAGTACTTC
CDR3: CASSLESSGHQETQYF

J: TRBJ2-6
V: TRBV6-2/TRBV6-3
D: TRBD2
size: NA
length: 21
DNA: TGTGCCAGCAGACGCCTTAGGGGTGGGAGTAGCGGGGGATCTGGGGCCAACGTCCTGACTTTC
CDR3: CASRRLRGGSSGGSGANVLTF

J: TRBJ2-3
V: TRBV2
D: NA
size: NA
length: 16
DNA: TGTGCCAGCAGTGAAGCGCTTCGGCCAGGCACAGATACGCAGTATTTT
CDR3: CASSEALRPGTDTQYF

J: TRBJ2-1
V: TRBV4-1
D: TRBD2
size: NA
length: 19
DNA: TGCGCCAGCAGCCAGGGGGAACCTCTAGCGGGGGGGCGAGCACAGGAGCAGTTCTTC
CDR3: CASSQGEPLAGGRAQEQFF

J: TRBJ2-1
V: TRBV18
D: NA
size: many
length: 15
DNA: TGTGCCAGCTCACCAGAGGGGAGCCCCTACAATGAGCAGTTCTTC
CDR3: CASSPEGSPYNEQFF

J: TRBJ2-7
V: TRBV4-1
D: NA
size: few
length: 13
DNA: TGCGCCAGCAGCCAAGGACAGTACTACGAGCAGTACTTC
CDR3: CASSQGQYYEQYF

J: TRBJ2-2
V: TRBV6-1
D: TRBD1
size: NA
length: 15
DNA: TGTGCCAGCACACGGACAGGGGGGAACACCGGGGAGCTGTTTTTT
CDR3: CASTRTGGNTGELFF

J: TRBJ2-1
V: TRBV12-3/TRBV12-4
D: NA
size: few
length: 13
DNA: TGTGCCAGCAGTACCCGCGGCGGCAATGAGCAGTTCTTC
CDR3: CASSTRGGNEQFF

J: TRBJ2-5
V: TRBV24-1
D: TRBD2
size: NA
length: 16
DNA: TGTGCCACCAGTGTCAGCGGGGGCCATCAGCAAGAGACCCAGTACTTC
CDR3: CATSVSGGHQQETQYF

J: TRBJ1-5
V: TRBV7-2
D: NA
size: few
length: 16
DNA: TGTGCCAGCAGCTTAGGCTCAGGGTATAGCAATCAGCCCCAGCATTTT
CDR3: CASSLGSGYSNQPQHF

J: TRBJ2-2
V: TRBV7-2
D: NA
size: many
length: 12
DNA: TGTGCCAGCAGCTTATACACCGGGGAGCTGTTTTTT
CDR3: CASSLYTGELFF

J: TRBJ1-6
V: TRBV12-3/TRBV12-4
D: TRBD1
size: few
length: 14
DNA: TGTGCCAGCAGCATGGACAGGGGGGGATCACCCCTCCACTTT
CDR3: CASSMDRGGSPLHF

J: TRBJ2-7
V: TRBV30
D: NA
size: few
length: 11
DNA: TGTGCCTGGAGTGTACAGAACGAGCAGTACTTC
CDR3: CAWSVQNEQYF

J: TRBJ1-1
V: TRBV20-1
D: NA
size: many
length: 16
DNA: TGCAGTGCTAGAAACGCAGGGGTACTCATGAACACTGAAGCTTTCTTT
CDR3: CSARNAGVLMNTEAFF

J: TRBJ2-1
V: TRBV29-1
D: NA
size: many
length: 13
DNA: TGCAGCGTTGAGAGGACAACAAGGGATGAGCAGTTCTTC
CDR3: CSVERTTRDEQFF

J: TRBJ2-5
V: TRBV12-5
D: TRBD2
size: few
length: 16
DNA: TGTGCTAGTGGTCCTGGGCTAGCGGGGGCTCAAGAGACCCAGTACTTC
CDR3: CASGPGLAGAQETQYF

J: TRBJ2-7
V: TRBV28
D: NA
size: NA
length: 15
DNA: TGTGCCAGCAGTTTATATCCAGTTAAGCCTTACGAGCAGTACTTC
CDR3: CASSLYPVKPYEQYF

J: TRBJ2-1
V: TRBV10-3
D: NA
size: many
length: 14
DNA: TGTGCCATCAGTGAGTCGAGGCAGTACAATGAGCAGTTCTTC
CDR3: CAISESRQYNEQFF

J: TRBJ1-2
V: TRBV27
D: NA
size: few
length: 14
DNA: TGTGCCAGCAGTTTTGGCGGACAGAACTATGGCTACACCTTC
CDR3: CASSFGGQNYGYTF

J: TRBJ2-1
V: TRBV6-5
D: TRBD2
size: few
length: 13
DNA: TGTGCCAGCAGTTACTCCTTACTAGCGGAGCAGTTCTTC
CDR3: CASSYSLLAEQFF

J: TRBJ2-4
V: TRBV28
D: NA
size: few
length: 12
DNA: TGTGCCACCACCCGATATGAAAACATTCAGTACTTC
CDR3: CATTRYENIQYF

J: TRBJ1-1
V: TRBV20-1
D: NA
size: NA
length: 11
DNA: TGCAGTGCTAGAGAGAGGACTGAAGCTTTCTTT
CDR3: CSARERTEAFF

J: TRBJ2-1
V: TRBV29-1
D: TRBD2
size: NA
length: 13
DNA: TGCAGCGTTAATGGCGGGGGATTCAGTGAGCAGTTCTTC
CDR3: CSVNGGGFSEQFF

J: TRBJ2-7
V: TRBV9
D: NA
size: NA
length: 15
DNA: TGTGCCAGCAGCGTAGCTCAGGGAAGTGGCTACGAGCAGTACTTC
CDR3: CASSVAQGSGYEQYF

J: TRBJ2-3
V: TRBV12-3/TRBV12-4
D: NA
size: many
length: 14
DNA: TGTGCCAGCAGGCCCGGGACTGGCACAGATACGCAGTATTTT
CDR3: CASRPGTGTDTQYF

J: TRBJ2-2
V: TRBV28
D: NA
size: few
length: 18
DNA: TGTGCCAGCAGTTCCGAGCAGCGTGCTTTCCGGGGCACCGGGGAGCTGTTTTTT
CDR3: CASSSEQRAFRGTGELFF

J: TRBJ1-1
V: TRBV24-1
D: TRBD1
size: few
length: 18
DNA: TGTGCCACCAGGGTCAAGGACAGCCCAGCAGGGGGGAACACTGAAGCTTTCTTT
CDR3: CATRVKDSPAGGNTEAFF

J: TRBJ2-1
V: TRBV24-1
D: NA
size: NA
length: 13
DNA: TGTGCCACCAGTGACCCGACGGTCAATGAGCAGTTCTTC
CDR3: CATSDPTVNEQFF

J: TRBJ2-7
V: TRBV27
D: TRBD1
size: NA
length: 14
DNA: TGTGCCAGCAGTAAATGGGACAGAACGGACGAGCAGTACTTC
CDR3: CASSKWDRTDEQYF

J: TRBJ2-3
V: TRBV2
D: NA
size: many
length: 12
DNA: TGTGCCAGCAGTGCCTATATCGATACGCAGTATTTT
CDR3: CASSAYIDTQYF

J: TRBJ2-1
V: TRBV5-4
D: TRBD2
size: NA
length: 19
DNA: TGTGCCAGCAGCTTGGTCTACCTAGCGGGGGGAAGCTCCTACAATGAGCAGTTCTTC
CDR3: CASSLVYLAGGSSYNEQFF

J: TRBJ2-7
V: TRBV6-1
D: NA
size: NA
length: 16
DNA: TGTGCCAGCAGCCCCCGGGTAGGGGGGTTCTCCTACGAGCAGTACTTC
CDR3: CASSPRVGGFSYEQYF

J: TRBJ2-5
V: TRBV4-2
D: TRBD1
size: NA
length: 14
DNA: TGTGCCAGCAGCCAAAGGACAGGGGGAGAGACCCAGTACTTC
CDR3: CASSQRTGGETQYF

J: TRBJ2-1
V: TRBV7-2
D: TRBD1
size: few
length: 16
DNA: TGTGCCAGCAGCTTAAAGGCCAGGGGGTTAGGCAATGAGCAGTTCTTC
CDR3: CASSLKARGLGNEQFF

J: TRBJ2-7
V: TRBV9
D: TRBD2
size: NA
length: 15
DNA: TGTGCCAGCAGCGGAGGACTAGGGCCGCCCTACGAGCAGTACTTC
CDR3: CASSGGLGPPYEQYF

J: TRBJ1-1
V: TRBV7-2
D: NA
size: NA
length: 15
DNA: TGTGCCAGCAGCTTAGTACAGGGAAGGAACACTGAAGCTTTCTTT
CDR3: CASSLVQGRNTEAFF

J: TRBJ2-5
V: TRBV29-1
D: NA
size: NA
length: 14
DNA: TGCAGCGTTGATGGGACTCCCGGGGCGGAGACCCAGTACTTC
CDR3: CSVDGTPGAETQYF

J: TRBJ1-2
V: TRBV12-3/TRBV12-4
D: NA
size: NA
length: 12
DNA: TGTGCCAGCAGTGGACAGATCTATGGCTACACCTTC
CDR3: CASSGQIYGYTF

J: TRBJ1-2
V: TRBV9
D: NA
size: few
length: 15
DNA: TGTGCCAGCAGCGTAGGCGGACGTAATATGGATGGCTACACCTTC
CDR3: CASSVGGRNMDGYTF

J: TRBJ2-5
V: TRBV12-3/TRBV12-4
D: NA
size: many
length: 13
DNA: TGTGCCAGCAGTTTGTGGCAGAAAGAGACCCAGTACTTC
CDR3: CASSLWQKETQYF

J: TRBJ2-3
V: TRBV20-1
D: NA
size: few
length: 14
DNA: TGCAGCCCTACCGGGAGAACTAGCACAGATACGCAGTATTTT
CDR3: CSPTGRTSTDTQYF

J: TRBJ1-2
V: TRBV4-1
D: NA
size: few
length: 15
DNA: TGCGCCAGCAGCCAGGATCATGGGGTTACCTATGGCTACACCTTC
CDR3: CASSQDHGVTYGYTF

J: TRBJ2-3
V: TRBV11-2
D: TRBD2
size: NA
length: 21
DNA: TGTGCCAGCAGCCCTGCAGAGGGACTAGCGGACACACCTCCTGGCACAGATACGCAGTATTTT
CDR3: CASSPAEGLADTPPGTDTQYF

J: TRBJ2-5
V: TRBV4-2
D: NA
size: NA
length: 15
DNA: TGTGCCAGCAGCCAAGAAATGTGGGGACGGGAGACCCAGTACTTC
CDR3: CASSQEMWGRETQYF

J: TRBJ2-5
V: TRBV20-1
D: TRBD1
size: few
length: 13
DNA: TGCAGTGCTCAACTGACAGGGGTAGAGACCCAGTACTTC
CDR3: CSAQLTGVETQYF